What follows are 21 T cell receptor beta chains derived from one specimen sequenced in a study of T cells in Graves' hyperthyroidism and ophthalmopathy. It was RNA transcripts that yielded the amplified TCR beta CDR3 regions. RT-PCR in the first round (using the HTBI primer set) targeted the TCR CDR3. TCRdb redid the calling of the multiplex PCR reads with MiXCR, one entry per CDR3 protein. The profile shows 300,000 to 450,000 distinct CDR3 sequences, 13% to 15% of them singletons. Specimen: blood. The receptor source for this set is a young woman with Graves' ophthalmopathy.

This clonotype came up many times. The chain carries TRBV28 and TRBJ2-7; 9 nucleotides align to TRBD1. Looked up from germline, CDR1 is MDHEN and CDR2 is SYDVKM. CDR3 length: 14 residues. After removal of 6 bases from V and 3 bases from J, the junction contained 6 bases not matched to a gene. As DNA, the CDR3 is TGTGCCAGCAGCCAGGGACAGGGAGTCTACGAGCAGTACTTC. Translation: CASSQGQGVYEQYF.

Many counts were recorded for this clonotype. The genes are TRBV7-3 and TRBJ2-3; TRBD1 or TRBD2 may be the D gene (5 bases each). Trimming shortened V by 5 bases and J by 1 base, and 13 bases separated the two germline ends. The CDR3 loop spans 15 amino acids. The germline CDR1 and CDR2 sequences are SGHTA and FQGTGA. Here the CDR3 reads CASSRGFLGTDTQYF. CDR3 nucleotide sequence: TGTGCCAGCAGCCGGGGCTTTTTAGGCACAGATACGCAGTATTTT.

There are many counts of this clonotype. The chain employs TRBV2 and TRBJ1-5; possible D gene TRBD1, 5 bases. The CDR3 sequence is 14 residues long. Germline loops: CDR1 SNHLY, CDR2 FYNNEI. V lost 6 bases and J 11 bases, leaving 20 bases between the germline ends. CDR3 nucleotides: TGTGCCAGCAGGGCCGGGGCTTCTCTCCCAGCCCAGCATTTT. This encodes CASRAGASLPAQHF.

This clonotype was counted at least ten times. The genes are TRBV28 and TRBJ1-2; 8 bases line up with TRBD1. Germline V lookup: CDR1 MDHEN, CDR2 SYDVKM. This CDR3 spans 13 amino acids. V lost 10 bases and J lost 2; bases outside the gene matches: 6. The CDR3 DNA is TGTGCCATCCGGACAGGGTTGAACTATGGCTACACCTTC. Its protein is CAIRTGLNYGYTF.

In this sample, this clonotype turned up many times. The chain links TRBV5-1 to TRBJ2-4, with D uncertain. The CDR3 is 13 residues long. CDR1 is SGHRS, CDR2 YFSETQ, per germline. Trimming took 4 bases from V and 6 from J, leaving 11 bases between them. The CDR3 coding sequence is TGCGCCAGCAGCCCCCGGTGTCGAAACATTCAGTACTTC. Its translation: CASSPRCRNIQYF.

This clonotype has more than one count but fewer than ten. The chain joins TRBV6-1 to TRBJ1-4, with D perhaps TRBD1 (5 bases). This CDR3 has 13 amino acids. The V end lost 5 bases, the J end lost 8 bases, and 12 bases lay between the germline ends. Germline V CDR1 and CDR2: MNHNS, SASEGT. The CDR3 DNA reads TGTGCCAGCAGTTTTCGGACACGCGAAAAACTGTTTTTT. Translating it yields CASSFRTREKLFF.

This clonotype showed up many times. The CDR3 DNA reads TGTGCCAGCAGTGGGACTAGCGGGGAACTCCTTCATTGGGAGCAGTACTTC. It yields the protein CASSGTSGELLHWEQYF. The rearrangement joins TRBV2 to TRBJ2-7, with 12 nucleotides matching TRBD2. This CDR3 is built from 17 residues. The germline gives CDR1 SNHLY, CDR2 FYNNEI. With 4 bases clipped from V and 7 bases from J, the junction kept 14 bases outside the gene matches.

This clonotype was seen a handful of times. This sequence joins TRBV27 and TRBJ1-4; D uncertain. Trimming removed 5 bases from V and 3 bases from J, with 16 bases in between. The V gene's germline CDR1 is MNHEY and CDR2 SMNVEV (reference sequence). The CDR3 runs to 16 residues. The CDR3 loop reads CASSGRNRGSNEKLFF. DNA for the CDR3: TGTGCCAGCAGTGGCAGGAACCGGGGTTCTAATGAAAAACTGTTTTTT.

This clonotype was recorded only once. With a much larger clone just one base away, this may be a read error. The chain combines TRBV7-9 with TRBJ2-1, with TRBD1 identical over 7 bases. This CDR3 region has 14 residues. The germline V gene encodes CDR1 SEHNR and CDR2 FQNEAQ (reference sequence). V lost 1 base and J lost 7; bases outside the gene matches: 4. For the CDR3, the DNA is TGTGCCAGCAGCTTAGAGGGGGCGGTGAATGAGCAGTTCTTC. This translates into CASSLEGAVNEQFF.

This clonotype was detected many times. The chain combines TRBV30 with TRBJ1-2, with D possibly TRBD1 on 6 matching bases. Trimming left V 6 bases short and J 6 bases short, with 20 bases between. Germline-derived CDR1 and CDR2 are GTSNPN and SVGIG (reference sequence). The length of the CDR3 is 14 residues. CDR3 sequence reads: CACSGGGAIDGYTF. As DNA, the CDR3 is TGTGCCTGTTCGGGGGGGGGCGCGATTGATGGCTACACCTTC.

In this sample, this clonotype turned up many times. V gene TRBV7-9 combines with J gene TRBJ2-5; TRBD2 agrees at 7 bases. There are 14 residues in the CDR3. Germline V gene sequence: CDR1 SEHNR, CDR2 FQNEAQ (reference sequence). Trimming took 11 bases from V and 4 from J; bases not matched to a gene: 13. The CDR3, as DNA: TGTGCCTCAACTGGGAGGGGCTCTGGAGAGACCCAGTACTTC. Its translation: CASTGRGSGETQYF. The full variable domain, in which reference TRBV7-9 and TRBJ2-5 provide the parts outside the CDR3, is DTGVSQNPRHKITKRGQNVTFRCDPISEHNRLYWYRQTLGQGPEFLTYFQNEAQLEKSRLLSDRFSAERPKGSFSTLEIQRTEQGDSAMYLCASTGRGSGETQYFGPGTRLLVL.

There are many counts of this clonotype. This sequence joins TRBV9 and TRBJ1-2; perhaps TRBD1 as D (6 bases). V dropped 3 bases and J dropped 4 bases, with 13 bases sitting between them. Per germline, CDR1 SGDLS and CDR2 YYNGEE. This CDR3 spans 14 amino acids. The CDR3 nucleotides read TGTGCCAGCAGCGCCACGACAGGAACCTATGGCTACACCTTC. This gives the protein CASSATTGTYGYTF.

The chain employs TRBV11-3 and TRBJ2-2; a possible D gene is TRBD2 (7 bases). Germline loops: CDR1 SGHNT, CDR2 YENEEA. Deletions cut 7 bases from V and 7 bases from J, with 31 bases between. The CDR3 is made up of 19 amino acids. Here the CDR3 DNA reads TGTGCCAGCATCCCTCTTGCCACGCCGATTGGGGGGGCCAGCGGGGAGCTGTTTTTT. Translated, it gives CASIPLATPIGGASGELFF. The full variable domain, with the rest looked up from reference TRBV11-3 and TRBJ2-2, is EAGVVQSPRYKIIEKKQPVAFWCNPISGHNTLYWYLQNLGQGPELLIRYENEEAVDDSQLPKDRFSAERLKGVDSTLKIQPAELGDSAVYLCASIPLATPIGGASGELFFGEGSRLTVL.

This clonotype was recorded at least ten times. Here the CDR3 reads CASSFLGKDYGYTF. CDR3 bases: TGTGCCAGCAGTTTTCTGGGAAAGGACTATGGCTACACCTTC. The gene calls are TRBV28 and TRBJ1-2; D ambiguous. V lost 3 bases, J lost 3 bases, and 11 bases lay in between. CDR3 size: 14 residues. Germline CDR1 reads MDHEN; CDR2 reads SYDVKM.

This clonotype appeared many times. DNA of the CDR3: TGTGCCAGCAGTTTTAATCCCGGGACAGCCTACGAGCAGTACTTC. Its translation: CASSFNPGTAYEQYF. The J gene is TRBJ2-7, the V gene TRBV27; TRBD1 matches 7 bases. V dropped 3 bases and J dropped 2; count of bases not matched to a gene: 7. Germline CDR1 and CDR2: MNHEY and SMNVEV (reference sequence). The CDR3 runs to 15 residues.

This clonotype was seen ten or more times. The chain links TRBV11-2 to TRBJ1-1; 10 bases align to TRBD1. Germline V gene sequence: CDR1 SGHAT, CDR2 FQNNGV. Losses at the gene ends were 3 bases for V and 1 base for J; bases not matched to a gene: 2. The CDR3 extends over 15 amino acids. The CDR3 loop reads CASSFWDRGNTEAFF. In DNA, the CDR3 is TGTGCCAGCAGCTTTTGGGACAGGGGGAACACTGAAGCTTTCTTT.

The chain uses TRBV4-2 and TRBJ2-7, with D possibly being TRBD2 (6 bases). Deletions cut 2 bases from V and 4 bases from J, with 12 bases between. Germline CDR1 LGHNA, CDR2 YNFKEQ. This CDR3 is 14 amino acids long. CDR3 sequence: CASSQSPGGYEQYF. DNA for the CDR3: TGTGCCAGCAGCCAATCCCCCGGGGGTTACGAGCAGTACTTC.

This clonotype was picked up a small number of times. This chain links TRBV7-9 with TRBJ2-1; a weak D match, TRBD1 (5 bases). The V end lost 1 base, the J end lost 15 bases, and 10 bases lay between the germline ends. This CDR3 contains 11 residues. The germline V gene encodes CDR1 SEHNR and CDR2 FQNEAQ (reference sequence). This CDR3 reads CASSLGQGGFF. CDR3 DNA sequence: TGTGCCAGCAGCTTAGGGCAGGGTGGGTTCTTC. The full variable domain, its missing parts supplied by reference TRBV7-9 and TRBJ2-1, is DTGVSQNPRHKITKRGQNVTFRCDPISEHNRLYWYRQTLGQGPEFLTYFQNEAQLEKSRLLSDRFSAERPKGSFSTLEIQRTEQGDSAMYLCASSLGQGGFFGPGTRLTVL.

In nucleotides, the CDR3 is TGCAGCGTTGATTTTGCAGAGCCGAATGAAAAACTGTTTTTT. It yields the protein CSVDFAEPNEKLFF. V is TRBV29-1 and J is TRBJ1-4; D ambiguous. The CDR3 is 14 residues long. The V gene lost 3 bases and the J gene lost 5 bases, with 13 bases spanning the gap. The V gene's germline CDR1 is SQVTM and CDR2 ANQGSEA.

This clonotype has ten or more counts. The chain carries TRBV29-1 and TRBJ2-6; 7 nucleotides agree with TRBD1. The CDR3 has 19 amino acids. J lost 0 bases, V lost 5 bases, and 16 bases had no gene match. Germline assignment: CDR1 SQVTM and CDR2 ANQGSEA. The CDR3 region has the DNA TGCAGCGTTAAAGCAACCGGGACAGCACAGATCTCTGGGGCCAACGTCCTGACTTTC. This codes for CSVKATGTAQISGANVLTF. The whole variable domain, filled in from reference TRBV29-1 and TRBJ2-6, reads SAVISQKPSRDICQRGTSLTIQCQVDSQVTMMFWYRQQPGQSLTLIATANQGSEATYESGFVIDKFPISRPNLTFSTLTVSNMSPEDSSIYLCSVKATGTAQISGANVLTFGAGSRLTVL.

This clonotype was observed at least ten times. The V call is TRBV28, the J call TRBJ1-4; no definite D call. Germline CDR1 and CDR2: MDHEN and SYDVKM. This CDR3 contains 14 residues. Trimming left V 3 bases short and J 4 bases short, with 9 bases between. This CDR3 reads CASSFQDLNEKLFF. In DNA form, the CDR3 reads TGTGCCAGCAGTTTTCAGGACCTTAATGAAAAACTGTTTTTT.